A single sample gave rise to the 23 T cell receptor beta chains below, sequenced in a study of a mutant IDH1 vaccine in newly diagnosed glioma. The table came from immunoSEQ multiplex PCR; TCRdb's copy has only in-frame clones and leaves some out. This sample has approximately 80,000 clones, with roughly nine tenths found just once. The antigens these receptors bind are not known. Described time point: week 5, during vaccination. The content of each vaccine dose was 300 ug of mutant IDH1 20-mer peptide, and topical imiquimod accompanied it. The starting material was PBMCs, obtained from a glioma patient whose treatment included an IDH1 peptide vaccine. The origin of the receptors is a woman aged 45-65 years with glioma.

The V call is TRBV4-2, the J call TRBJ2-3, with D maybe TRBD2 (6 bases). This CDR3 contains 14 residues. Trimming took off 3 bases at V and 5 bases at J, with 12 bases between the two ends. Germline CDR1 is LGHNA and CDR2 is YNFKEQ. CDR3 sequence: CASSQGRDGDTQYF. The CDR3, as DNA: TGTGCCAGCAGCCAGGGGCGGGATGGAGATACGCAGTATTTT.

This chain links TRBV18 with TRBJ1-1, with D hard to call. The germline V gene has CDR1 KGHSH and CDR2 LQKENI. This CDR3 is 14 amino acids long. Trimming removed 4 bases from V and 1 base from J, with 10 bases in between. The CDR3 sequence: CASSLSLENTEAFF. The CDR3 nucleotides read TGTGCCAGCTCACTCTCCTTGGAGAACACTGAAGCTTTCTTT.

V is TRBV12-5 and J is TRBJ2-6; 7 nucleotides line up with TRBD1. This CDR3 has 15 amino acids. Trimming at V came to 8 bases and at J to 2 bases, leaving 6 bases not matched to a gene. From germline, CDR1 is LGHNT and CDR2 FRNRAP. The CDR3 is CASSYRGAGANVLTF. CDR3 in DNA: TGTGCTAGTTCATACAGGGGCGCTGGGGCCAACGTCCTGACTTTC. The complete variable domain, with remaining parts taken from reference TRBV12-5 and TRBJ2-6, reads DARVTQTPRHKVTEMGQEVTMRCQPILGHNTVFWYRQTMMQGLELLAYFRNRAPLDDSGMPKDRFSAEMPDATLATLKIQPSEPRDSAVYFCASSYRGAGANVLTFGAGSRLTVL.

J is TRBJ2-1 and V is TRBV2; 7 bases fit TRBD2. Germline assignment: CDR1 SNHLY and CDR2 FYNNEI. V shed 3 bases and J 8 bases; nucleotides not matched to a gene: 7. This CDR3 spans 14 amino acids. The CDR3: CASSDLPGGDEQFF. The CDR3 bases are TGTGCCAGCAGTGACCTCCCGGGAGGTGATGAGCAGTTCTTC.

The genes are TRBV13 and TRBJ2-7; TRBD2 is a possible D gene (7 bases). This CDR3 region has 16 residues. The V gene lost 7 bases and the J gene lost 6 bases, with 25 bases spanning the gap. CDR1 is PRHDT, CDR2 FYEKMQ, per germline (reference sequence). CDR3 loop: CASTSMFRGRAGEQYF. The DNA for the CDR3 is TGTGCCAGCACCTCTATGTTTAGGGGGAGGGCCGGCGAGCAGTACTTC.

The gene calls are TRBV18 and TRBJ1-6; D is possibly TRBD1 (6 bases). CDR1 is KGHSH and CDR2 is LQKENI in the germline V gene. The ends were cut back, 2 bases at V and 6 bases at J, with 11 bases in the middle. CDR3 size: 15 residues. This CDR3 is CASSPSGATNSPLHF. The CDR3 bases are TGTGCCAGCTCACCATCGGGGGCGACTAATTCACCCCTCCACTTT.

The V call is TRBV6-5, the J call TRBJ1-5, with a tentative D call TRBD1 (5 bases). The V gene lost 6 bases and the J gene lost 7 bases, with 13 bases spanning the gap. Germline CDR1 reads MNHEY; CDR2 reads SVGAGI. CDR3 length: 13 amino acids. The DNA of the CDR3 is TGTGCCAGCAGCCGACAGATACACCAGCCCCAGCATTTT. This sequence encodes CASSRQIHQPQHF.

The rearrangement links TRBV6-6 to TRBJ1-6; 9 bases fit TRBD1. The V gene end was trimmed by 8 bases and the J gene end by 7 bases; junction bases not matched to a gene: 9. The CDR3 runs 15 residues. The germline V gene encodes CDR1 MNHNY and CDR2 SVGAGI (reference sequence). The CDR3 loop reads CASLDPGQGNSPLHF. The CDR3 DNA reads as TGTGCCAGCCTGGATCCGGGACAGGGAAATTCACCCCTCCACTTT.

V gene TRBV21-1 combines with J gene TRBJ1-5. TRBV21-1 is a known pseudogene. The CDR3 runs to 16 residues. In DNA, the CDR3 is TGTGCCAGCAGCAAGGTGAATGGGGGGGGCAATCAGCCCCAGCATTTT. Translating gives CASSKVNGGGNQPQHF.

The V and J genes are TRBV7-6 and TRBJ2-7; no firm D call. Trimming removed 2 bases at V and 5 bases at J, with 7 bases between. Germline CDR1 and CDR2: SGHVS and FNYEAQ. The CDR3 runs 12 residues. The DNA of the CDR3 is TGTGCCAGCAGCTTATATGGGGACGAGCAGTACTTC. Translation: CASSLYGDEQYF.

The chain employs TRBV19 and TRBJ2-7; 10 bases map to TRBD2. Germline CDR1 reads LNHDA; CDR2 reads SQIVND (reference sequence). J gave up 2 bases and V 10 bases, and 5 bases lay outside the gene matches. The CDR3 runs to 13 residues. The CDR3 DNA sequence: TGTGCCACCCGGACTAGCGGAACCTACGAGCAGTACTTC. Translating it yields CATRTSGTYEQYF.

The chain combines TRBV11-3 with TRBJ2-1; 12 nucleotides agree with TRBD2. The junction had 5 bases not matched to a gene; V was cut back by 5 bases and J by 6 bases. This CDR3 region has 15 residues. In germline, CDR1 is SGHNT, CDR2 YENEEA. The CDR3 protein is CASSVTSGSGNEQFF. The CDR3 bases are TGTGCCAGCAGCGTGACTAGCGGGAGTGGCAATGAGCAGTTCTTC.

The V call is TRBV13, the J call TRBJ2-1; D is possibly TRBD2 (6 bases). Deletions cut 4 bases from V and 3 bases from J, with 19 bases between. The V gene's germline CDR1 is PRHDT and CDR2 FYEKMQ (reference sequence). The CDR3 sequence is 17 residues long. The chain's CDR3 is CASSSPLGVGGYNEQFF. CDR3 DNA sequence: TGTGCCAGCAGCTCCCCCCTGGGGGTCGGGGGCTACAATGAGCAGTTCTTC.

The V call is TRBV28, the J call TRBJ1-6; D remains ambiguous. Trimming took 5 bases from V and 7 from J, leaving 12 bases between them. The CDR3 covers 14 residues. CDR1 is MDHEN, CDR2 SYDVKM, per germline. The CDR3 region is CASSDYSANSPLHF. In DNA, the CDR3 is TGTGCCAGCAGTGACTACTCAGCGAATTCACCCCTCCACTTT. The variable domain in full, completed from reference TRBV28 and TRBJ1-6, reads DVKVTQSSRYLVKRTGEKVFLECVQDMDHENMFWYRQDPGLGLRLIYFSYDVKMKEKGDIPEGYSVSREKKERFSLILESASTNQTSMYLCASSDYSANSPLHFGNGTRLTVT.

This clone was seen only a few times. V usage is TRBV10-3 and J usage is TRBJ1-1, with unresolved D. V shed 7 bases and J shed 1 base, with 10 bases lying between them. This CDR3 has 13 residues. Germline CDR1 and CDR2: ENHRY and SYGVKD. The CDR3 here is CAIKTDGNTEAFF. DNA for the CDR3: TGTGCCATCAAAACCGATGGGAACACTGAAGCTTTCTTT.

J is TRBJ2-3 and V is TRBV5-5, with TRBD1 matching 10 bases. The ends lost 5 bases at V and 0 bases at J; junction bases unmatched: 3. Germline-derived CDR1 and CDR2 are SGHKS and YYEKEE (reference sequence). CDR3 size: 15 residues. In nucleotides, the CDR3 is TGTGCCAGCAGTAGGGACAGGGGAAGCACAGATACGCAGTATTTT. It yields the protein CASSRDRGSTDTQYF.

The genes are TRBV7-2 and TRBJ2-1; D call uncertain. CDR1 is SGHTA, CDR2 FQGNSA, per germline. The length of the CDR3 is 13 residues. Trimming stripped 5 bases from V and 6 bases from J, with 11 bases between. The CDR3, as DNA: TGTGCCAGCAGCCGGGTGGGTAGCAATGAGCAGTTCTTC. This codes for CASSRVGSNEQFF.

The chain combines TRBV5-1 with TRBJ2-3, with unresolved D. This CDR3 comprises 14 residues. V lost 3 bases and J 0 bases, leaving 8 bases between the germline ends. Germline-derived CDR1 and CDR2 are SGHRS and YFSETQ. The CDR3 sequence is CASSSQASTDTQYF. Written as DNA, the CDR3 is TGCGCCAGCAGCTCGCAGGCTAGCACAGATACGCAGTATTTT.

The chain joins TRBV7-8 to TRBJ2-7; 11 bases align to TRBD2. The CDR3 contains 16 residues. The V and J ends lost 5 bases and 2 bases, in that order; junction bases with no gene match: 8. The germline CDR1 and CDR2 sequences are SGHVS and FQNEAQ. The CDR3 spells CASSPYRLAGPYEQYF. CDR3 DNA sequence: TGTGCCAGCAGCCCCTATAGACTAGCGGGACCCTACGAGCAGTACTTC.

V usage is TRBV2 and J usage is TRBJ2-2; the D is unclear. V lost 7 bases and J 1 base, leaving 10 bases between the germline ends. Germline lookup yields CDR1 SNHLY and CDR2 FYNNEI. This CDR3 has 14 residues. CDR3 in amino acids: CASTAPQNTGELFF. CDR3 nucleotides: TGTGCCAGCACCGCCCCCCAGAACACCGGGGAGCTGTTTTTT. Drawing the rest from reference TRBV2 and TRBJ2-2, the complete variable domain is EPEVTQTPSHQVTQMGQEVILRCVPISNHLYFYWYRQILGQKVEFLVSFYNNEISEKSEIFDDQFSVERPDGSNFTLKIRSTKLEDSAMYFCASTAPQNTGELFFGEGSRLTVL.

The table lists this clone with a count of one. The chain combines TRBV19 with TRBJ1-2; 9 positions match TRBD1. The CDR3 extends over 13 amino acids. Germline-derived CDR1 and CDR2 are LNHDA and SQIVND (reference sequence). V was pared by 5 bases and J by 6 bases, with 4 bases of the junction left unmatched. Written as DNA, the CDR3 is TGTGCCAGTAGTCCCTGGGACAGGGATGGCTACACCTTC. Its protein product is CASSPWDRDGYTF.

The rearrangement uses TRBV29-1 and TRBJ2-5, with D possibly TRBD2 on 6 matching bases. Germline loops: CDR1 SQVTM, CDR2 ANQGSEA. There are 16 residues in the CDR3. V was clipped by 0 bases and J by 5 bases, with 19 bases between them. CDR3 coding DNA: TGCAGCGTTGAAGATCGAATGGGGGGTGGCAGGGAGACCCAGTACTTC. Encoded protein: CSVEDRMGGGRETQYF.

The CDR3 reads CASSLGGSYTGELFF. The CDR3 DNA follows: TGTGCCAGCAGTTTAGGGGGGTCGTACACCGGGGAGCTGTTTTTT. The chain couples TRBV28 to TRBJ2-2, with a tentative D call TRBD2 (6 bases). Germline V lookup: CDR1 MDHEN, CDR2 SYDVKM. This CDR3 has 15 residues. The V gene lost 2 bases and the J gene lost 3 bases, with 10 bases spanning the gap.